This is a list of T cell receptor beta chains from one sample in a study of blood T cell repertoires in COVID-19. The protocol was immunoSEQ multiplex PCR, while the TCRdb copy is restricted to in-frame clones and leaves out a portion. The sample lists about 160,000 clones, approximately 80% seen once, with 5.5% to 7.5% in the top ten. The sample was peripheral blood. Receptor source: a woman between 40 and 50 years old with COVID-19, enrolled during active disease. CDR3s include the opening cysteine and the closing phenylalanine or tryptophan. A D gene is named only where the DNA matches it firmly. Expanded clones get a size class; other rows say once, few or many, or leave the size out.

d_gene: TRBD2
abundance: once
v_gene: TRBV28
j_gene: TRBJ2-3
CDR3nt: TGTGCCAGCACTCCACCACTAGCGTTGAGGGCAGATACGCAGTATTTT
CDR3aa: CASTPPLALRADTQYF

d_gene: TRBD2
abundance: NA
v_gene: TRBV6-5
j_gene: TRBJ2-3
CDR3nt: TGTGCCAGCAGGGGACTAGCTGCGCAGTATTTT
CDR3aa: CASRGLAAQYF

d_gene: TRBD2
abundance: NA
v_gene: TRBV7-6
j_gene: TRBJ2-1
CDR3nt: TGTGCCAGCAGCTTAGAAACTAGCGGATTACACAATGAGCAGTTCTTC
CDR3aa: CASSLETSGLHNEQFF

d_gene: TRBD2
abundance: NA
v_gene: TRBV25-1
j_gene: TRBJ2-1
CDR3nt: TGTGCCAGCAGTGACCCGGGGGGATCCAATGAGCAGTTCTTC
CDR3aa: CASSDPGGSNEQFF

d_gene: NA
abundance: NA
v_gene: TRBV4-1
j_gene: TRBJ1-1
CDR3nt: TGCGCCAGCCAGTCGGGGACTGCTGAAGCTTTCTTT
CDR3aa: CASQSGTAEAFF

d_gene: TRBD1
abundance: NA
v_gene: TRBV19
j_gene: TRBJ1-1
CDR3nt: TGTGCCAGTAGTATAGCCCTCTGGCAGCTAAGGGGGCCGAACACTGAAGCTTTCTTT
CDR3aa: CASSIALWQLRGPNTEAFF

d_gene: NA
abundance: few
v_gene: TRBV7-9
j_gene: TRBJ2-2
CDR3nt: TGTGCCAGCAGCTCCCCAATTGGGAGCGGGGAGCTGTTTTTT
CDR3aa: CASSSPIGSGELFF

d_gene: TRBD2
abundance: NA
v_gene: TRBV2
j_gene: TRBJ2-1
CDR3nt: TGTGCCAGCAGCCTAGCGGCCTACAATGAGCAGTTCTTC
CDR3aa: CASSLAAYNEQFF

d_gene: NA
abundance: NA
v_gene: TRBV5-4
j_gene: TRBJ2-3
CDR3nt: TGTGCCAGCAGCTTGGGGGGCCCCCTTACAGATACGCAGTATTTT
CDR3aa: CASSLGGPLTDTQYF

d_gene: NA
abundance: NA
v_gene: TRBV4-1
j_gene: TRBJ1-5
CDR3nt: TGCGCCAGCAGCCCTTTCACAGATAGCAATCAGCCCCAGCATTTT
CDR3aa: CASSPFTDSNQPQHF

d_gene: TRBD2
abundance: NA
v_gene: TRBV19
j_gene: TRBJ2-1
CDR3nt: TGTGCCAGTAGTATCGGGGGGAATGAGCAGTTCTTC
CDR3aa: CASSIGGNEQFF

d_gene: NA
abundance: few
v_gene: TRBV7-3
j_gene: TRBJ2-6
CDR3nt: TGTGCCAGCAGCTTAAATCTTCCTGGGGCCAACGTCCTGACTTTC
CDR3aa: CASSLNLPGANVLTF

d_gene: NA
abundance: NA
v_gene: TRBV19
j_gene: TRBJ2-7
CDR3nt: TGTGCCAGTAGTCGACAGTCGAACTCCTACGAGCAGTACTTC
CDR3aa: CASSRQSNSYEQYF

d_gene: NA
abundance: NA
v_gene: TRBV6-1
j_gene: TRBJ2-7
CDR3nt: TGTGCCAGCAGTGACAGGGGCACCACTCACGTCTACGAGCAGTACTTC
CDR3aa: CASSDRGTTHVYEQYF

d_gene: TRBD2
abundance: NA
v_gene: TRBV27
j_gene: TRBJ2-7
CDR3nt: TGTGCCAGCAGTGCCCAAGGGTTGCTAGCGGCTGCCTACGAGCAGTACTTC
CDR3aa: CASSAQGLLAAAYEQYF

d_gene: NA
abundance: NA
v_gene: TRBV13
j_gene: TRBJ2-5
CDR3nt: TGTGCCAGCTCCCTAGCGCAAGAGACCCAGTACTTC
CDR3aa: CASSLAQETQYF

d_gene: NA
abundance: NA
v_gene: TRBV30
j_gene: TRBJ1-2
CDR3nt: TGTGCCTGGAGTATTGGCAGACTCTATGGCTACACCTTC
CDR3aa: CAWSIGRLYGYTF

d_gene: TRBD1
abundance: few
v_gene: TRBV3-1/TRBV3-2
j_gene: TRBJ2-1
CDR3nt: TGTGCCAGCAGCCCAGGGGGCGCGGTATCCAATGAGCAGTTCTTC
CDR3aa: CASSPGGAVSNEQFF

d_gene: TRBD1
abundance: NA
v_gene: TRBV2
j_gene: TRBJ2-5
CDR3nt: TGTGCCAGCAGGGGGGACAGAGGTCCGGAGACCCAGTACTTC
CDR3aa: CASRGDRGPETQYF

d_gene: TRBD2
abundance: NA
v_gene: TRBV10-1
j_gene: TRBJ2-1
CDR3nt: TGCGCCAGCAGGTCTAGCGGGGGGCTGAATGAGCAGTTCTTC
CDR3aa: CASRSSGGLNEQFF

d_gene: TRBD2
abundance: once
v_gene: TRBV4-1
j_gene: TRBJ2-7
CDR3nt: TGCGCCAGCAGCCAACTCCCTAGCGGGAGGGAGGGCTACGAGCAGTACTTC
CDR3aa: CASSQLPSGREGYEQYF

d_gene: NA
abundance: NA
v_gene: TRBV9
j_gene: TRBJ2-3
CDR3nt: TGTGCCAGCAGCGTACGGGCGGGGACTAGCACAGATACGCAGTATTTT
CDR3aa: CASSVRAGTSTDTQYF

d_gene: NA
abundance: NA
v_gene: TRBV5-4
j_gene: TRBJ2-3
CDR3nt: TGTGCCAGCAGCGATGCGACAGATACGCAGTATTTT
CDR3aa: CASSDATDTQYF

d_gene: TRBD1
abundance: NA
v_gene: TRBV5-8
j_gene: TRBJ1-1
CDR3nt: TGTGCCAGCAGCTTGGAGGGGGCCCTCCAACCTTTCTTT
CDR3aa: CASSLEGALQPFF

d_gene: NA
abundance: NA
v_gene: TRBV6-5
j_gene: TRBJ2-1
CDR3nt: TGTGCCAGCAAACTCCAGGGGAAGGTGTCAAATGAGCAGTTCTTC
CDR3aa: CASKLQGKVSNEQFF

d_gene: NA
abundance: NA
v_gene: TRBV7-3
j_gene: TRBJ2-2
CDR3nt: TGTGCCAGCAGCTCCCAGCGGGACATCGGGGAGCTGTTTTTT
CDR3aa: CASSSQRDIGELFF

d_gene: NA
abundance: NA
v_gene: TRBV10-2
j_gene: TRBJ2-2
CDR3nt: TGCGCCACAGGGGCAATCGGGGAGCTGTTTTTT
CDR3aa: CATGAIGELFF

d_gene: NA
abundance: NA
v_gene: TRBV9
j_gene: TRBJ2-2
CDR3nt: TGTGCCAGCAGCGTAGTGGCGGACACCGGGGAGCTGTTTTTT
CDR3aa: CASSVVADTGELFF

d_gene: TRBD2
abundance: NA
v_gene: TRBV28
j_gene: TRBJ2-1
CDR3nt: TGTGCCAGCAGTTCCCCACTAGCGGGAGGGCCTAATGAGCAGTTCTTC
CDR3aa: CASSSPLAGGPNEQFF

d_gene: TRBD2
abundance: NA
v_gene: TRBV7-2
j_gene: TRBJ2-1
CDR3nt: TGTGCCAGCAGTTCCCCTAGTGGGGGGAGGGTGCACAATGAGCAGTTCTTC
CDR3aa: CASSSPSGGRVHNEQFF

d_gene: NA
abundance: NA
v_gene: TRBV27
j_gene: TRBJ2-1
CDR3nt: TGTGCCAGCAGTTTTTTACCGACAGAATACAATGAGCAGTTCTTC
CDR3aa: CASSFLPTEYNEQFF

d_gene: NA
abundance: NA
v_gene: TRBV18
j_gene: TRBJ1-4
CDR3nt: TGTGCCAGCTCACCACCAGGTGAGGGTGAAAAACTGTTTTTT
CDR3aa: CASSPPGEGEKLFF

d_gene: NA
abundance: NA
v_gene: TRBV19
j_gene: TRBJ1-1
CDR3nt: TGTGCCAGTAGTAATACTATAGGGGTCTTTACTGAAGCTTTCTTT
CDR3aa: CASSNTIGVFTEAFF

d_gene: TRBD2
abundance: NA
v_gene: TRBV5-4
j_gene: TRBJ2-1
CDR3nt: TGTGCCAGCAGCATCGCCGGGACTAGCGGGGGGGTTGGGGAGCAGTTCTTC
CDR3aa: CASSIAGTSGGVGEQFF

d_gene: NA
abundance: many
v_gene: TRBV6-5
j_gene: TRBJ1-5
CDR3nt: TGTGCCAGCAATCTTGGGAGGGGTGTGTTGCAGCCCCAGCATTTT
CDR3aa: CASNLGRGVLQPQHF

d_gene: TRBD2
abundance: NA
v_gene: TRBV2
j_gene: TRBJ2-7
CDR3nt: TGTGCCAGCAGACAGCGGGAAGGCTCCAACGAGCAGTACTTC
CDR3aa: CASRQREGSNEQYF

d_gene: TRBD2
abundance: NA
v_gene: TRBV6-2/TRBV6-3
j_gene: TRBJ2-1
CDR3nt: TGTGCCAGCAGTTATAGCGGGAGGGCCCTTGGGGAGCAGTTCTTC
CDR3aa: CASSYSGRALGEQFF

d_gene: NA
abundance: NA
v_gene: TRBV9
j_gene: TRBJ1-3
CDR3nt: TGTGCCAGCAGCTCGACCCCAACCCCGGGGGGCTCTGGAAACACCATATATTTT
CDR3aa: CASSSTPTPGGSGNTIYF

d_gene: NA
abundance: NA
v_gene: TRBV3-1/TRBV3-2
j_gene: TRBJ2-1
CDR3nt: TGTGCCACCTTTAGCGCAACCTCCAATGAGCAGTTCTTC
CDR3aa: CATFSATSNEQFF

d_gene: NA
abundance: NA
v_gene: TRBV18
j_gene: TRBJ1-1
CDR3nt: TGTGCCAGCTCACGAGTAGGACAGAACACTGAAGCTTTCTTT
CDR3aa: CASSRVGQNTEAFF

d_gene: NA
abundance: NA
v_gene: TRBV18
j_gene: TRBJ2-7
CDR3nt: TGTGCCAGCTCACCGACTGGGGCTAAATTACAGGCTTACGAGCAGTACTTC
CDR3aa: CASSPTGAKLQAYEQYF

d_gene: NA
abundance: NA
v_gene: TRBV7-9
j_gene: TRBJ2-1
CDR3nt: TGTGCCAGCAGTTACACGCAGGGCAATGAGCAGTTCTTC
CDR3aa: CASSYTQGNEQFF

d_gene: TRBD2
abundance: few
v_gene: TRBV19
j_gene: TRBJ2-7
CDR3nt: TGTGCCAGCAGGACTAGCGGGAGTTACGAGCAGTACTTC
CDR3aa: CASRTSGSYEQYF

d_gene: NA
abundance: NA
v_gene: TRBV6-6
j_gene: TRBJ1-2
CDR3nt: TGTGCCAGCAGATCCGTTAGACAGGTTTTGGGCTATGGCTACACCTTC
CDR3aa: CASRSVRQVLGYGYTF

d_gene: NA
abundance: NA
v_gene: TRBV19
j_gene: TRBJ2-5
CDR3nt: TGTGCCAGTAGTTTAGGCCGGGGGGCGCAAGAGACCCAGTACTTC
CDR3aa: CASSLGRGAQETQYF

d_gene: NA
abundance: NA
v_gene: TRBV20-1
j_gene: TRBJ2-7
CDR3nt: TGCAGTGCTGGCCTCGAAAAGCAGTACTTC
CDR3aa: CSAGLEKQYF

d_gene: TRBD1
abundance: NA
v_gene: TRBV18
j_gene: TRBJ1-2
CDR3nt: TGTGCCAGCTCACAGAACAGGGGGCCGGATCATGGCTACACCTTC
CDR3aa: CASSQNRGPDHGYTF

d_gene: NA
abundance: NA
v_gene: TRBV10-3
j_gene: TRBJ2-7
CDR3nt: TGTGCCATCAAAGCAGGGGGAGGCTCCTACGAGCAGTACTTC
CDR3aa: CAIKAGGGSYEQYF

d_gene: NA
abundance: few
v_gene: TRBV18
j_gene: TRBJ2-2
CDR3nt: TGTGCCAGCTCACCACCGGGGGCGTCGAACACCGGGGAGCTGTTTTTT
CDR3aa: CASSPPGASNTGELFF

d_gene: TRBD1
abundance: NA
v_gene: TRBV7-8
j_gene: TRBJ2-3
CDR3nt: TGTGCCAGCAGCTTAGATGGGACAGGTAGCACAGATACGCAGTATTTT
CDR3aa: CASSLDGTGSTDTQYF

d_gene: TRBD2
abundance: NA
v_gene: TRBV9
j_gene: TRBJ2-2
CDR3nt: TGTGCCAGCAGTAGACTAGCGGGAGGGACAGGCCCCGGGGAGCTGTTTTTT
CDR3aa: CASSRLAGGTGPGELFF

d_gene: TRBD2
abundance: NA
v_gene: TRBV7-2
j_gene: TRBJ2-1
CDR3nt: TGTGCCAGCAGTCGAAGCGGGGGGTCCTACAATGAGCAGTTCTTC
CDR3aa: CASSRSGGSYNEQFF

d_gene: TRBD2
abundance: NA
v_gene: TRBV27
j_gene: TRBJ2-1
CDR3nt: TGTGCCAGCAGACTAGCGGGAGTTAATGAGCAGTTCTTC
CDR3aa: CASRLAGVNEQFF